The 31 T cell receptor beta chains below were found in one sample sequenced in a study of cytotoxic CD8 clonotypes in ibrutinib-treated CLL. Profiling relied on immunoSEQ multiplex PCR, and the TCRdb table lists in-frame clones only, not all of them. The sample yields 300,000 to 350,000 clones, just under 80% seen once. The sequencing here drew on PBMCs, taken before ibrutinib treatment. The origin of the receptors is a human donor with chronic lymphocytic leukemia.

The chain combines TRBV9 with TRBJ2-1, with TRBD2 identical over 14 bases. Trimming removed 3 bases from V and 6 bases from J; junction bases left unmatched: 5. This CDR3 is built from 16 residues. Germline CDR1 and CDR2: SGDLS and YYNGEE. The chain's CDR3 is CASSDGTSGSFNEQFF. The CDR3 nucleotides read TGTGCCAGCAGCGACGGGACTAGCGGGAGTTTCAATGAGCAGTTCTTC.

This chain connects TRBV7-2 to TRBJ2-3; 11 nucleotides match TRBD2. The CDR3 loop spans 14 amino acids. Germline V gene sequence: CDR1 SGHTA, CDR2 FQGNSA. Trimming cost V 2 bases and J 14 bases; bases outside gene matches: 9. The CDR3: CASSLSLLAGASYF. The CDR3 coding sequence is TGTGCCAGCAGCTTAAGTTTACTAGCGGGAGCATCGTATTTT. Supplemented by reference TRBV7-2 and TRBJ2-3, the full variable domain reads GAGVSQSPSNKVTEKGKDVELRCDPISGHTALYWYRQSLGQGLEFLIYFQGNSAPDKSGLPSDRFSAERTGGSVSTLTIQRTQQEDSAVYLCASSLSLLAGASYFGPGTRLTVL.

This clone was found a few times. The V and J genes are TRBV7-2 and TRBJ2-3, with 13 positions matching TRBD2. This CDR3 is 16 amino acids long. The trim removed 3 bases at V and 4 bases at J, leaving 4 bases unmatched. CDR1 and CDR2 (germline): SGHTA, FQGNSA. CDR3 loop: CASSLIGLAGADTQYF. The CDR3 bases are TGTGCCAGCAGCTTGATCGGACTAGCGGGAGCAGATACGCAGTATTTT.

The chain couples TRBV5-1 to TRBJ1-4, with a tentative D call TRBD1 (6 bases). Germline CDR1 reads SGHRS; CDR2 reads YFSETQ. CDR3 size: 15 residues. V was cut by 4 bases and J by 5 bases, with 15 bases left in between. This CDR3 is CASSPDSRGNEKLFF. The CDR3 DNA follows: TGCGCCAGCAGCCCGGACAGCCGGGGGAATGAAAAACTGTTTTTT.

This clone occurred a few times. Other DNA sequences in the same sample also yield this CDR3. The chain links TRBV27 to TRBJ1-5; D remains unclear. CDR1 and CDR2 from the germline V gene are MNHEY and SMNVEV (reference sequence). Trimming pared 3 bases from V and 4 bases from J, leaving 7 bases between. There are 13 residues in the CDR3. CDR3 sequence: CASSFGGNQPQHF. CDR3 DNA sequence: TGTGCCAGCAGTTTTGGTGGGAATCAGCCCCAGCATTTT.

This clone was seen repeatedly, ten times or more. The chain has TRBV6-1 and TRBJ1-1; D unresolved. CDR1 MNHNS and CDR2 SASEGT come from the germline V gene. V was shortened by 0 bases and J by 2 bases, with 4 bases between the two germline ends. The CDR3 is 13 amino acids. The CDR3 here is CASSEADNTEAFF. For the CDR3, the DNA is TGTGCCAGCAGTGAAGCGGACAACACTGAAGCTTTCTTT.

This clone occurred a few times. The CDR3 loop reads CASSSGLAGGYADTQYF. The CDR3 nucleotides are TGTGCCAGCAGCTCGGGACTAGCGGGAGGGTACGCAGATACGCAGTATTTT. This chain connects TRBV5-4 to TRBJ2-3; 16 positions agree with TRBD2. The CDR3 runs to 17 residues. V lost 3 bases to trimming and J lost 4 bases; unmatched junction nucleotides: 5. Germline-derived CDR1 and CDR2 are SGHNT and YYREEE (reference sequence).

V is TRBV28 and J is TRBJ2-3; no reliable D call. This CDR3 contains 12 residues. V lost 2 bases to trimming and J lost 6 bases, with 6 bases between them. Looked up from germline, CDR1 is MDHEN and CDR2 is SYDVKM. CDR3 bases: TGTGCCAGCAGTTTAAGGTGGGATACGCAGTATTTT. It specifies CASSLRWDTQYF.

This clone came up once. The CDR3 sequence: CAWSSGTSYEQYF. CDR3 in DNA: TGTGCCTGGAGTAGCGGGACGTCCTACGAGCAGTACTTC. The chain recombines TRBV30 with TRBJ2-7; the match to TRBD2 covers 7 bases. Germline V gene lookup returns CDR1 GTSNPN and CDR2 SVGIG (reference sequence). J lost 1 base, V lost 2 bases, and 2 bases had no gene match. There are 13 residues in the CDR3. Drawing the rest from reference TRBV30 and TRBJ2-7, the complete variable domain is SQTIHQWPATLVQPVGSPLSLECTVEGTSNPNLYWYRQAAGRGLQLLFYSVGIGQISSEVPQNLSASRPQDRQFILSSKKLLLSDSGFYLCAWSSGTSYEQYFGPGTRLTVT.

This clone has just a few counts. The chain has TRBV9 and TRBJ2-1; 7 bases are shared with TRBD2. The length of the CDR3 is 16 residues. After removal of 3 bases from V and 9 bases from J, the junction contained 15 bases not matched to a gene. Germline values: CDR1 SGDLS, CDR2 YYNGEE. The CDR3 spells CASSGESRGRLGEQFF. CDR3 DNA sequence: TGTGCCAGCAGCGGGGAATCTCGCGGGAGACTCGGTGAGCAGTTCTTC.

The chain is built from TRBV11-2 and TRBJ2-3; the D is unclear. Trimming pared 0 bases from V and 2 bases from J, leaving 12 bases between. CDR1 and CDR2 from the germline V gene are SGHAT and FQNNGV. The CDR3 extends over 16 amino acids. CDR3 sequence (DNA): TGTGCCAGCAGCTTAGATGTTACCTACCACACAGATACGCAGTATTTT. This sequence encodes CASSLDVTYHTDTQYF.

The chain joins TRBV6-6 to TRBJ1-2; D may be TRBD1 (5 bases). V was cut by 1 base and J by 4 bases, with 16 bases left in between. The CDR3 has 16 amino acids. Germline V gene data show CDR1 as MNHNY and CDR2 as SVGAGI (reference sequence). This chain's CDR3 is CASSYWGGRPGYGYTF. The CDR3 DNA is TGTGCCAGCAGTTACTGGGGCGGTAGACCGGGCTATGGCTACACCTTC.

This clone was observed a few times. The gene calls are TRBV19 and TRBJ1-5; D perhaps matches TRBD1 (6 bases). This CDR3 has 15 residues. Germline V CDR1 and CDR2: LNHDA, SQIVND (reference sequence). Deletions cut 5 bases from V and 2 bases from J, with 13 bases between. In nucleotides, the CDR3 is TGTGCCAGTAGTGAGCACAGGGCGGGCAATCAGCCCCAGCATTTT. Translating gives CASSEHRAGNQPQHF.

The CDR3 DNA reads as TGTGCCAGCAGTTTCCGACAGGGGGCTAATGAAAAACTGTTTTTT. It encodes CASSFRQGANEKLFF. The chain recombines TRBV6-6 with TRBJ1-4, with 9 bases that match TRBD1. V was pared by 4 bases and J by 3 bases, with 3 bases of the junction left unmatched. The CDR3 sequence is 15 residues long. The germline V gene encodes CDR1 MNHNY and CDR2 SVGAGI (reference sequence).

The V and J genes are TRBV6-1 and TRBJ2-3; D gene uncertain. The germline V gene has CDR1 MNHNS and CDR2 SASEGT. This CDR3 is built from 15 residues. V gave up 10 bases and J gave up 3 bases, with 20 bases separating them. CDR3 amino acids: CATWTVSFLTDTQYF. CDR3 nucleotide sequence: TGTGCCACATGGACCGTGTCCTTCCTTACAGATACGCAGTATTTT.

This chain uses TRBV4-1 with TRBJ2-2; 9 positions agree with TRBD2. V was clipped by 0 bases and J by 4 bases; unmatched bases: 9. Germline CDR1 and CDR2: MGHRA and YSYEKL. This CDR3 comprises 18 residues. CDR3 amino acids: CASSQDRAGGPFTGELFF. CDR3 in DNA: TGCGCCAGCAGCCAAGATAGGGCGGGAGGGCCATTCACCGGGGAGCTGTTTTTT.

The chain couples TRBV19 to TRBJ2-5; 7 bases agree with TRBD1. Trimming at V came to 6 bases and at J to 1 base, leaving 5 bases not matched to a gene. The CDR3 consists of 14 residues. From germline, CDR1 is LNHDA and CDR2 SQIVND (reference sequence). Written as DNA, the CDR3 is TGTGCCAGTAGCCCACAGGGGCTCCAAGAGACCCAGTACTTC. This sequence encodes CASSPQGLQETQYF. Full variable domain (rest looked up from reference TRBV19 and TRBJ2-5): DGGITQSPKYLFRKEGQNVTLSCEQNLNHDAMYWYRQDPGQGLRLIYYSQIVNDFQKGDIAEGYSVSREKKESFPLTVTSAQKNPTAFYLCASSPQGLQETQYFGPGTRLLVL.

CDR3 in amino acids: CAWSSENTEAFF. CDR3 in DNA: TGTGCCTGGAGTTCTGAGAACACTGAAGCTTTCTTT. The rearrangement links TRBV30 to TRBJ1-1, with D unclear. Germline CDR1 reads GTSNPN; CDR2 reads SVGIG (reference sequence). This CDR3 has 12 residues. Trimming left V 2 bases short and J 1 base short, with 5 bases between.

This sequence joins TRBV15 and TRBJ2-1; the match to TRBD2 covers 14 bases. Per germline, CDR1 LNHNV and CDR2 YYDKDF (reference sequence). The CDR3 has 17 residues. The V segment lost 0 bases and the J segment 9 bases; nucleotides outside the gene matches: 7. Here the CDR3 reads CATSRDLTSGRAFEQFF. For the CDR3, the DNA is TGTGCCACCAGCAGAGATCTGACTAGCGGGAGGGCTTTTGAGCAGTTCTTC.

The J gene is TRBJ2-7, the V gene TRBV7-2; maybe TRBD1 (6 bases). Germline CDR1 and CDR2: SGHTA and FQGNSA. The CDR3 length is 14 residues. Trimming removed 5 bases at V and 2 bases at J, with 13 bases between. This CDR3 reads CASSNTRGPYEQYF. The CDR3 nucleotides read TGTGCCAGCAGCAATACCAGGGGTCCCTACGAGCAGTACTTC. Full variable domain (remainder filled in from reference TRBV7-2 and TRBJ2-7): GAGVSQSPSNKVTEKGKDVELRCDPISGHTALYWYRQSLGQGLEFLIYFQGNSAPDKSGLPSDRFSAERTGGSVSTLTIQRTQQEDSAVYLCASSNTRGPYEQYFGPGTRLTVT.

This chain links TRBV28 with TRBJ2-1; tentative D call: TRBD1 (5 bases). The CDR3 runs to 12 residues. The V end was cut by 11 bases, the J end by 1 base, with 9 bases between. The germline V gene has CDR1 MDHEN and CDR2 SYDVKM. CDR3 amino acids: CAARDSYNEQFF. The CDR3 region has the DNA TGTGCCGCCAGGGATTCCTACAATGAGCAGTTCTTC.

V usage is TRBV6-4 and J usage is TRBJ2-7, with 12 bases fitting TRBD2. J lost 6 bases, V lost 3 bases, and 6 bases had no gene match. The CDR3 is made up of 15 amino acids. Looked up from germline, CDR1 is MRHNA and CDR2 is SNTAGT. CDR3 region: CASSETTSGSSEQYF. The CDR3 nucleotides read TGTGCCAGCAGTGAGACGACTAGCGGGAGCTCCGAGCAGTACTTC.

The rearrangement joins TRBV7-9 to TRBJ1-3; 11 bases line up with TRBD1. CDR1 and CDR2 from the germline V gene are SEHNR and FQNEAQ (reference sequence). The CDR3 consists of 17 residues. J lost 4 bases, V lost 5 bases, and 10 bases had no gene match. The CDR3 DNA sequence: TGTGCCAGCAGCATACCGGACAGGGGGCGCGCAGGAAACACCATATATTTT. Protein sequence: CASSIPDRGRAGNTIYF.

This clone was detected only a few times. The chain links TRBV15 to TRBJ2-7; TRBD2 matches at 10 bases. Looked up from germline, CDR1 is LNHNV and CDR2 is YYDKDF (reference sequence). V trimming: 5 bases; J trimming: 7 bases; junction bases outside the gene matches: 8. This CDR3 region has 14 residues. In nucleotides, the CDR3 is TGTGCCACCAGCGTAGCGGGAGGCGGTTATGAGCAGTACTTC. Amino acids: CATSVAGGGYEQYF.

The sample holds a few counts of this clone. The V call is TRBV9, the J call TRBJ2-7; D is uncertain. Germline-derived CDR1 and CDR2 are SGDLS and YYNGEE. Trimming took 0 bases from V and 3 from J, leaving 7 bases between them. The CDR3 runs 13 residues. The CDR3 DNA is TGTGCCAGCAGCGTAGGGTTTGGCTACGAGCAGTACTTC. Its protein product is CASSVGFGYEQYF.

The chain combines TRBV28 with TRBJ2-7; 8 nucleotides line up with TRBD2. The length of the CDR3 is 14 residues. V gave up 7 bases and J gave up 3 bases; unmatched junction bases: 8. CDR1 is MDHEN and CDR2 is SYDVKM in the germline V gene. CDR3 sequence reads: CASIRLGTSYEQYF. The DNA of the CDR3 is TGTGCCAGCATCCGACTCGGGACTAGCTACGAGCAGTACTTC.

This sequence joins TRBV28 and TRBJ2-2; possibly TRBD1 or TRBD2 for D (5 bases each). Germline lookup yields CDR1 MDHEN and CDR2 SYDVKM. This CDR3 spans 18 amino acids. Trimming cost V 3 bases and J 6 bases, with 23 bases left between them. For the CDR3, the DNA is TGTGCCAGCAGTTTTCCGCCGGGGAGCAGGGACCTATCCGGGGAGCTGTTTTTT. As protein: CASSFPPGSRDLSGELFF.

The chain links TRBV6-6 to TRBJ1-1; D not resolved. With 2 bases removed from V and 3 bases from J, the gap between germline ends came to 10 bases. The CDR3 totals 14 residues. Germline V gives CDR1 MNHNY, CDR2 SVGAGI (reference sequence). Written as DNA, the CDR3 is TGTGCCAGCAGTTACGTGGGGTTGGACACTGAAGCTTTCTTT. This translates into CASSYVGLDTEAFF.

The V gene is TRBV6-9, the J gene TRBJ2-5, with D unresolved. The V end lost 5 bases, the J end lost 7 bases, and 17 bases lay between the germline ends. The CDR3 has 14 amino acids. The germline CDR1 and CDR2 sequences are MNHGY and SVAAGI. CDR3 coding DNA: TGTGCCAGCAGTGAAGAGGTATTTCGGCGGACCCAGTACTTC. Amino acid sequence: CASSEEVFRRTQYF.

This clone was found a few times. The J gene is TRBJ1-2, the V gene TRBV2; the D is unclear. Germline CDR1 reads SNHLY; CDR2 reads FYNNEI. CDR3 length: 13 amino acids. V lost 3 bases and J 4 bases, leaving 9 bases between the germline ends. The CDR3 protein is CASSDGGFYGYTF. In nucleotides, the CDR3 is TGTGCCAGCAGTGATGGCGGGTTCTATGGCTACACCTTC. Variable domain in full (rest from reference TRBV2 and TRBJ1-2): EPEVTQTPSHQVTQMGQEVILRCVPISNHLYFYWYRQILGQKVEFLVSFYNNEISEKSEIFDDQFSVERPDGSNFTLKIRSTKLEDSAMYFCASSDGGFYGYTFGSGTRLTVV.

The DNA of the CDR3 is TGTGCCAGTAGTATCAGGGGACAGGGCAATCAGCCCCAGCATTTT. Its translation: CASSIRGQGNQPQHF. This rearrangement joins TRBV19 to TRBJ1-5; 8 bases match TRBD1. The CDR3 has 15 amino acids. Germline CDR1 LNHDA, CDR2 SQIVND (reference sequence). J gave up 2 bases and V 3 bases, and 3 bases lay outside the gene matches.